What follows are 19 T cell receptor beta chains derived from one specimen sequenced in a study of monozygotic twins with inflammatory bowel disease. No DNA is given; TCRdb re-called the 5' RACE reads and lists each CDR3 protein once. Its table lists roughly 100,000 distinct CDR3 sequences. Input material: blood. Receptors originate from a human donor with ulcerative colitis or Crohn's disease, or a healthy co-twin of an affected twin (not recorded which).

This rearrangement joins TRBV7-2 to TRBJ1-5; TCRdb outputs TRBD1, but without DNA this stays unchecked. The germline CDR1 and CDR2 sequences are SGHTA and FQGNSA. This CDR3 has 15 residues. CDR3 protein: CASSPTEGGYQPQHF. Supplemented by reference TRBV7-2 and TRBJ1-5, the full variable domain reads GAGVSQSPSNKVTEKGKDVELRCDPISGHTALYWYRQSLGQGLEFLIYFQGNSAPDKSGLPSDRFSAERTGGSVSTLTIQRTQQEDSAVYLCASSPTEGGYQPQHFGDGTRLSIL.

This rearrangement joins TRBV4-3 to TRBJ2-1; TCRdb designates TRBD2, a call that cannot be tested without DNA. Germline CDR1 reads LGHNA; CDR2 reads YSLEER. CDR3 length: 19 residues. This CDR3 reads CASSQEASGFMSSYNEQFF.

This chain uses TRBV11-2 with TRBJ2-2; the D gene TCRdb calls, TRBD2, cannot be checked with no DNA. The CDR3 has 15 amino acids. Germline-derived CDR1 and CDR2 are SGHAT and FQNNGV. CDR3 region: CASRIAGVMAGELFF. Based on the CDR3 plus reference TRBV11-2 and TRBJ2-2, the full variable domain is EAGVAQSPRYKIIEKRQSVAFWCNPISGHATLYWYQQILGQGPKLLIQFQNNGVVDDSQLPKDRFSAERLKGVDSTLKIQPAKLEDSAVYLCASRIAGVMAGELFFGEGSRLTVL.

This sequence joins TRBV7-9 and TRBJ2-2. The CDR3 runs 15 residues. CDR1 is SEHNR and CDR2 is FQNEAQ in the germline V gene (reference sequence). The CDR3 region is CASSLGSPGTGELFF.

The gene calls are TRBV4-2 and TRBJ2-1. Germline CDR1 LGHNA, CDR2 YNFKEQ. The length of the CDR3 is 13 residues. The chain's CDR3 is CASSQDGSNEQFF.

The chain carries TRBV6-5 and TRBJ1-6; TCRdb picks TRBD1, but there is no DNA to check that call. This CDR3 contains 16 residues. Germline values: CDR1 MNHEY, CDR2 SVGAGI. The CDR3 spells CASSYSMSQGNSPLHF.

The V and J genes are TRBV7-2 and TRBJ2-5; TCRdb reports TRBD1, a call that lacks DNA to check it against. The CDR3 consists of 15 residues. Germline assignment: CDR1 SGHTA and CDR2 FQGNSA. CDR3 in amino acids: CASSSQGGSGETQYF. Complete variable domain (other parts from reference TRBV7-2 and TRBJ2-5): GAGVSQSPSNKVTEKGKDVELRCDPISGHTALYWYRQSLGQGLEFLIYFQGNSAPDKSGLPSDRFSAERTGGSVSTLTIQRTQQEDSAVYLCASSSQGGSGETQYFGPGTRLLVL.

This chain joins TRBV6-2 or TRBV6-3 and TRBJ2-4; without DNA, the TCRdb call of TRBD1 cannot be checked. CDR3 size: 15 residues. Germline V CDR1 and CDR2: MNHEY, SVGEGT. CDR3 amino acids: CASSYWLGVQNIQYF.

The chain joins TRBV20-1 to TRBJ2-7; without DNA, the TCRdb call of TRBD1 cannot be checked. In germline, CDR1 is DFQATT, CDR2 SNEGSKA (reference sequence). The length of the CDR3 is 14 residues. The CDR3 is CSAREVGTGYEQYF.

Here the CDR3 reads CSASRDGTGELFF. V usage is TRBV20-1 and J usage is TRBJ2-2. The CDR3 sequence is 13 residues long. From germline, CDR1 is DFQATT and CDR2 SNEGSKA (reference sequence).

This chain joins TRBV14 and TRBJ2-1; TCRdb outputs TRBD1, but without DNA this stays unchecked. The germline gives CDR1 SGHDN, CDR2 FVKESK. The CDR3 length is 16 residues. CDR3 sequence reads: CASSQVGGGAGNEQFF.

V usage is TRBV6-1 and J usage is TRBJ2-3; without DNA, the TCRdb call of TRBD1 cannot be checked. The CDR3 runs 15 residues. Germline loops: CDR1 MNHNS, CDR2 SASEGT. CDR3 region: CASRFQQGAGDTQYF.

The chain joins TRBV29-1 to TRBJ1-4; the D gene TCRdb calls, TRBD1, cannot be checked with no DNA. CDR3 length: 15 residues. Per germline, CDR1 SQVTM and CDR2 ANQGSEA. The CDR3: CSVERPTGSGEKLFF.

The chain is built from TRBV24-1 and TRBJ2-2; there is no DNA to check the TCRdb D call of TRBD2. This CDR3 is built from 14 residues. CDR1 and CDR2 from the germline V gene are KGHDR and SFDVKD. The CDR3 is CAIQNGLNTGELFF.

The V call is TRBV5-1, the J call TRBJ2-1; TCRdb indicates TRBD2, and absent DNA this call remains unverified. This CDR3 is 14 amino acids long. Germline V CDR1 and CDR2: SGHRS, YFSETQ. This CDR3 is CASVLAGGANEQFF.

V usage is TRBV11-1 and J usage is TRBJ2-5; TCRdb designates TRBD1, a call that cannot be tested without DNA. CDR3 length: 19 residues. Looked up from germline, CDR1 is SGHAT and CDR2 is FQDESV (reference sequence). The CDR3 is CASRKGQYELKRVEGTQYF.

The chain uses TRBV30 and TRBJ1-5; TCRdb reports TRBD1, a call that lacks DNA to check it against. There are 13 residues in the CDR3. CDR1 is GTSNPN, CDR2 SVGIG, per germline (reference sequence). CDR3 residues: CAWDRGQAQPQHF.

The chain employs TRBV6-6 and TRBJ2-7; TCRdb returns TRBD1, unconfirmable since there is no DNA. Per germline, CDR1 MNHNY and CDR2 SVGAGI (reference sequence). The CDR3 has 13 residues. CDR3 in amino acids: CASSSPGQQGQYF.

This CDR3 is CASSPPLNGEKLFF. The chain uses TRBV12-3 or TRBV12-4 and TRBJ1-4; TCRdb's D call, TRBD1, is unchecked because there is no DNA. The CDR3 loop spans 14 amino acids.